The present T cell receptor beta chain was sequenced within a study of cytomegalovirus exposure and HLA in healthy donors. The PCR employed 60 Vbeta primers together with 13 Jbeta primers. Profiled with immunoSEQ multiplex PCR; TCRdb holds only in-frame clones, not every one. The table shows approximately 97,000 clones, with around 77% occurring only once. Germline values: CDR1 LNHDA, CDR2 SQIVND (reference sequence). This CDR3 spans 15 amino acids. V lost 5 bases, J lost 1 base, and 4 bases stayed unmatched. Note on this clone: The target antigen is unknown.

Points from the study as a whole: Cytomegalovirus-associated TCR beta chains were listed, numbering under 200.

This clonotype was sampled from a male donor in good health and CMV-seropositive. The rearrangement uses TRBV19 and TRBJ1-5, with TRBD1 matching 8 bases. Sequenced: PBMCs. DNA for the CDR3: TGTGCCAGTAGTTCACACAGGGGGAGCAATCAGCCCCAGCATTTT. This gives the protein CASSSHRGSNQPQHF.